This T cell receptor beta chain is from a study of siplizumab effects on memory and regulatory T cells. With V trimmed by 5 bases and J by 1 base, 8 bases remained unmatched. The CDR3 runs 18 residues. The germline V gene encodes CDR1 SEHNR and CDR2 FQNEAQ (reference sequence). TCR templates numbering 90,000 to 100,000 were assayed per sample. This table comes from immunoSEQ multiplex PCR, and its TCRdb copy is limited to in-frame clones, with some not included. Of about 50,000 clones listed, over 90% are singletons. Sequenced material: CD8+ T cells sorted from blood. The V call is TRBV7-9, the J call TRBJ2-3, with 14 nucleotides matching TRBD2. This receptor was taken from a human donor in good health. The DNA of the CDR3 is TGTGCCAGCAGCAATCGACTAGCGGGAGGGCCTGGCACAGATACGCAGTATTTT. Its protein is CASSNRLAGGPGTDTQYF.